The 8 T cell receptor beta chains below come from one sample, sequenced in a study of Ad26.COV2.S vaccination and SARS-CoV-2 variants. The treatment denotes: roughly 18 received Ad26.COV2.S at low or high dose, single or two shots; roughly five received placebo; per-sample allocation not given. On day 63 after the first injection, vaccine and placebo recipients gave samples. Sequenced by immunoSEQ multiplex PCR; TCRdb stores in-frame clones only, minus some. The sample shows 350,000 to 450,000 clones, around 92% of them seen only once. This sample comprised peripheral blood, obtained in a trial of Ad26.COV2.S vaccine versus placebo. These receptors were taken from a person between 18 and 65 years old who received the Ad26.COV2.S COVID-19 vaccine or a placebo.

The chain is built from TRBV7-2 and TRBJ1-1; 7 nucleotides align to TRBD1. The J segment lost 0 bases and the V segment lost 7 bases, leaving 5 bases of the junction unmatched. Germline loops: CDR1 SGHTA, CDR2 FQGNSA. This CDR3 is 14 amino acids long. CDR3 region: CASTPQGMNTEAFF. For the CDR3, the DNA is TGTGCCAGCACCCCACAGGGGATGAACACTGAAGCTTTCTTT.

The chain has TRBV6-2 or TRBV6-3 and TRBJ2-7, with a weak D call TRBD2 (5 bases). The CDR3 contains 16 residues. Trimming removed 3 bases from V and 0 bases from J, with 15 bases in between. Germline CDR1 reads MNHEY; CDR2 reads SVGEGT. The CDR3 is CASSYASRVVSYEQYF. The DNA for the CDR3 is TGTGCCAGCAGTTATGCGTCGAGGGTCGTCTCCTACGAGCAGTACTTC.

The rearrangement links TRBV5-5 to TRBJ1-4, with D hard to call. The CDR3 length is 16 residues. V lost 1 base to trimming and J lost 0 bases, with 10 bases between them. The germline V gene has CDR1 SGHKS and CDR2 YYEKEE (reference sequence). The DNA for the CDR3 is TGTGCCAGCAGCTTGTCGTTTCAAGCAACTAATGAAAAACTGTTTTTT. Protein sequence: CASSLSFQATNEKLFF. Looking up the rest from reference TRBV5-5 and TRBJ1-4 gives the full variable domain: DAGVTQSPTHLIKTRGQQVTLRCSPISGHKSVSWYQQVLGQGPQFIFQYYEKEERGRGNFPDRFSARQFPNYSSELNVNALLLGDSALYLCASSLSFQATNEKLFFGSGTQLSVL.

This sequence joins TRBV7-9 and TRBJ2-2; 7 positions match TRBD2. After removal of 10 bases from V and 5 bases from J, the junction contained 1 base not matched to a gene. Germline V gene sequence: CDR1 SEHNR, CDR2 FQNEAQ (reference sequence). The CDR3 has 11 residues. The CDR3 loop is CAIGRTGELFF. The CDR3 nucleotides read TGTGCCATCGGGAGGACCGGGGAGCTGTTTTTT.

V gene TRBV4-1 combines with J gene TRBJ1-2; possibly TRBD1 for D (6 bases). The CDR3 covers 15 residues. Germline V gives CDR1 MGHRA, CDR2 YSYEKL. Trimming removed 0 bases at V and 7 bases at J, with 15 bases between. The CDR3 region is CASSQDDGRGGGYTF. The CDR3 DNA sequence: TGCGCCAGCAGCCAAGATGACGGCAGGGGAGGTGGCTACACCTTC.

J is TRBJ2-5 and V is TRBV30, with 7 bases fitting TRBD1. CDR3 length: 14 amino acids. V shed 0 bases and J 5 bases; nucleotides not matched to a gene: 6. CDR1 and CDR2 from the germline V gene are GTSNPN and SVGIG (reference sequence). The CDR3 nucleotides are TGTGCCTGGAGTGTAAAGGGGGCGCGGGAGACCCAGTACTTC. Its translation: CAWSVKGARETQYF.

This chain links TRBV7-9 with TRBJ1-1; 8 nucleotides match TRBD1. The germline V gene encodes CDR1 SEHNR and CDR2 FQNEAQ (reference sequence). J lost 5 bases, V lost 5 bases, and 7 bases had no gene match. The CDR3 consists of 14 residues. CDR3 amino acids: CASSLGQGETEAFF. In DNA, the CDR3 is TGTGCCAGCAGCCTCGGACAGGGTGAGACTGAAGCTTTCTTT.

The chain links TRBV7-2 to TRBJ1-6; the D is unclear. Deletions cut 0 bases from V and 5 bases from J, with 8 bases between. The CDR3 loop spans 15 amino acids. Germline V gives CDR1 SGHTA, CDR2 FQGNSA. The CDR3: CASSLASSNNSPLHF. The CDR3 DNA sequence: TGTGCCAGCAGCTTAGCAAGTTCTAATAATTCACCCCTCCACTTT.